This paragraph reports one T cell receptor (beta chain). The antigen is unknown. Germline loops: CDR1 MDHEN, CDR2 SYDVKM. The CDR3 spans 14 residues. V was clipped by 10 bases and J by 3 bases, with 16 bases between them. The sample originates from a study of cytomegalovirus exposure and HLA in healthy donors. The study's findings and limits: For presence/absence analyses, sequencing depth was assumed to be roughly uniform across donors. The records held CMV serostatus as the only immune exposure information. Later findings reportedly placed an Asian-associated ancestry cluster below the approximately 670-donor mean for N-insertions. When a later analysis compared HLA-associated TCR beta chains with equally common others, the HLA-associated chains turned out to be more clonally expanded and to have lower generation probabilities.

Researchers ran the PCR with 60 Vbeta and 13 Jbeta primers. Sequencing was performed with immunoSEQ multiplex PCR; in TCRdb, only in-frame clones are kept and a portion is missing. This sample carries some 170,000 clones, roughly 79% of them seen once, and the ten largest clones take 2.9%. V usage is TRBV28 and J usage is TRBJ1-5; a possible D gene is TRBD1 (5 bases). The sequence was collected from a male donor in good health and CMV-seronegative. Sample: PBMCs. The CDR3 spells CANSQGNYNQPQHF. In nucleotides, the CDR3 is TGTGCCAACTCCCAGGGAAACTACAATCAGCCCCAGCATTTT.